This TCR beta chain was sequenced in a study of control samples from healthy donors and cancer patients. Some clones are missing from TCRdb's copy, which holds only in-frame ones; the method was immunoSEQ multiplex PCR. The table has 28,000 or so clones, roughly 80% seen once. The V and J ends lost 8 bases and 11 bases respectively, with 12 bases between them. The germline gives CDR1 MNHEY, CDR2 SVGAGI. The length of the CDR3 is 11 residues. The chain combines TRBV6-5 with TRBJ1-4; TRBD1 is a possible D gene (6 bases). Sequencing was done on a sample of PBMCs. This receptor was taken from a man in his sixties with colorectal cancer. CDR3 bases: TGTGCCAGCCAGGACAGCCCGAAACTGTTTTTT. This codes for CASQDSPKLFF.